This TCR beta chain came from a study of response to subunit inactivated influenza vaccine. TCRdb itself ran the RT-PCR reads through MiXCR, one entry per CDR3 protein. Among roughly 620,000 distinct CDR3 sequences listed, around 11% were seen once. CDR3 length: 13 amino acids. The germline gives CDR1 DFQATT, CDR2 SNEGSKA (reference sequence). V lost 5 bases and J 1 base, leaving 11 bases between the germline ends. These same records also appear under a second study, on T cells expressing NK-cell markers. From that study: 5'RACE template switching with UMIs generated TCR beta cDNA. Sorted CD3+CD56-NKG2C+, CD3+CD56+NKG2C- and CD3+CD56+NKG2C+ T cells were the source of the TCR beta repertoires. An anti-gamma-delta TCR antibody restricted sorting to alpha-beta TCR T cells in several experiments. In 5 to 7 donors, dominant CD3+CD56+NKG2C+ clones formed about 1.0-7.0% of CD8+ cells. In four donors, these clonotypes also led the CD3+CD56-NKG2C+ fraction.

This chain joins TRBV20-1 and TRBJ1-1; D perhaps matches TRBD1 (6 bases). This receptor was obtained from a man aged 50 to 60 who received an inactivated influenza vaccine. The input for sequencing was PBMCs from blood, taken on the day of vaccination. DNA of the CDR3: TGCAGTGCTGTACAGGGACCGAACACTGAAGCTTTCTTT. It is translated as CSAVQGPNTEAFF.